This T cell receptor (beta chain) was observed in a study of T-cell memory formation after mild COVID-19. The germline gives CDR1 MNHEY, CDR2 SVGAGI. Between the trimmed V and J ends, which lost 0 bases and 0 bases, there was a span of 15 bases. This CDR3 spans 19 amino acids. TCRdb recomputed calls from the 5' RACE reads with MiXCR, one row per CDR3 protein. The sample has approximately 430,000 distinct CDR3 sequences, less than 25% seen once; the top ten hold around 13%. Study results and caveats: Within pre-infection memory, some responding clones were found, suggesting cross-reactive memory joined. For contracting clones, CD4+ ones sat mainly in CM and EM, CD8+ in EMRA.

This clonotype was detected only once. The target antigen is unknown. The TCR sequence derives from an adult woman who had mild COVID-19 (a few samples of this study predate the infection). Cell type and time point are not known. The chain combines TRBV6-5 with TRBJ1-6; D perhaps matches TRBD1 (5 bases). The sequenced sample consisted of PBMCs or a T cell subset sorted from them (not recorded which). As DNA, the CDR3 is TGTGCCAGCAGTTACTCGAGCAGGGCCTTGAGCTCCTATAATTCACCCCTCCACTTT. Its protein is CASSYSSRALSSYNSPLHF.